What follows are 28 T cell receptor beta chains derived from one specimen sequenced in a study of identical twins. Each CDR3 protein is one row after TCRdb ran MiXCR on the 5' RACE reads. Found here are 450,000 or so distinct CDR3 sequences, more than 13% of them singletons; the top ten hold roughly 0.56%. These sequences were also reported in another study, on yellow fever vaccine responses in identical twins.

The specimen sequenced was CD4+ T cells sorted from blood. Source of these receptors: a woman aged 18-29 years in good health.

This clonotype was counted a few times. This chain connects TRBV7-9 to TRBJ2-1; 8 positions match TRBD2. V was clipped by 2 bases and J by 7 bases; unmatched bases: 7. Germline V CDR1 and CDR2: SEHNR, FQNEAQ (reference sequence). The CDR3 contains 15 residues. The CDR3 region has the DNA TGTGCCAGCAGCTTACCGGGACTAGGGAGGAATGAGCAGTTCTTC. Translated, it gives CASSLPGLGRNEQFF.

Only a few counts were recorded for this clonotype. This chain uses TRBV2 with TRBJ1-6; D gene ambiguous. This CDR3 has 15 residues. The germline gives CDR1 SNHLY, CDR2 FYNNEI. V was trimmed by 4 bases and J by 10 bases, leaving 17 bases between them. CDR3 loop: CASSGERQLGSPLHF. CDR3 bases: TGTGCCAGCAGTGGGGAGAGGCAGCTGGGATCACCCCTCCACTTT.

DNA of the CDR3: TGTGCCAGCAGTTTGTCCTTTGGCAGCGGGAGGGATAAGCTATCCTACGAGCAGTACTTC. Its protein is CASSLSFGSGRDKLSYEQYF. The V and J genes are TRBV28 and TRBJ2-7; TRBD2 agrees at 10 bases. V was clipped by 3 bases and J by 1 base; unmatched bases: 18. Germline V gene lookup returns CDR1 MDHEN and CDR2 SYDVKM. The CDR3 extends over 20 amino acids.

This clonotype appeared a few times. This chain links TRBV29-1 with TRBJ2-7, with D perhaps TRBD1 (6 bases). Germline loops: CDR1 SQVTM, CDR2 ANQGSEA. V lost 4 bases and J lost 4, with 14 bases in between. This CDR3 comprises 13 residues. The CDR3 here is CSVAEGVGYEQYF. The CDR3 DNA reads TGCAGCGTTGCCGAGGGGGTGGGATACGAGCAGTACTTC.

This clonotype was seen at least ten times. This rearrangement joins TRBV12-3 or TRBV12-4 to TRBJ2-5; D ambiguous. This CDR3 is built from 13 residues. The ends were cut back, 5 bases at V and 1 base at J, with 8 bases in the middle. CDR3 coding DNA: TGTGCCAGCAGTCATCCTGTCCAAGAGACCCAGTACTTC. Protein product: CASSHPVQETQYF.

The chain uses TRBV6-5 and TRBJ2-5; D unresolved. The CDR3 has 11 amino acids. V lost 6 bases and J lost 8, with 10 bases in between. Germline V CDR1 and CDR2: MNHEY, SVGAGI. CDR3 in DNA: TGTGCCAGCAGAGACCCTAGTACCCAGTACTTC. This codes for CASRDPSTQYF.

In its sample, this clonotype was seen a few times. The rearrangement links TRBV14 to TRBJ2-3; 8 positions agree with TRBD2. V was clipped by 6 bases and J by 5 bases; unmatched bases: 7. Germline V lookup: CDR1 SGHDN, CDR2 FVKESK. The CDR3 sequence is 14 residues long. For the CDR3, the DNA is TGTGCCAGCAGACGAGCGGGAGCTATAGATACGCAGTATTTT. Translating it yields CASRRAGAIDTQYF.

This rearrangement joins TRBV20-1 to TRBJ1-1, with D unclear. The CDR3 loop spans 15 amino acids. The ends were cut back, 0 bases at V and 3 bases at J, with 14 bases in the middle. The germline V gene has CDR1 DFQATT and CDR2 SNEGSKA (reference sequence). The CDR3 bases are TGCAGTGCTAGAGATCTTAGTGGGAGATACACTGAAGCTTTCTTT. Its translation is CSARDLSGRYTEAFF.

This clonotype was seen a few times. The chain employs TRBV18 and TRBJ2-6; D gene ambiguous. Germline V CDR1 and CDR2: KGHSH, LQKENI. V was trimmed by 3 bases and J by 0 bases, leaving 6 bases between them. The CDR3 loop spans 15 amino acids. CDR3 in amino acids: CASSPMASGANVLTF. The CDR3 DNA sequence: TGTGCCAGCTCACCTATGGCCTCTGGGGCCAACGTCCTGACTTTC.

The chain is built from TRBV29-1 and TRBJ1-4, with 9 bases that match TRBD1. Germline V gene lookup returns CDR1 SQVTM and CDR2 ANQGSEA. There are 13 residues in the CDR3. The V segment lost 3 bases and the J segment 5 bases; nucleotides outside the gene matches: 1. The CDR3 sequence: CSVDGTGNEKLFF. The CDR3 DNA sequence: TGCAGCGTTGACGGGACAGGGAATGAAAAACTGTTTTTT.

V usage is TRBV11-2 and J usage is TRBJ2-7, with 10 bases aligning to TRBD2. The CDR3 extends over 15 amino acids. After removal of 4 bases from V and 4 bases from J, the junction contained 7 bases not matched to a gene. Per the germline V gene, CDR1 is SGHAT and CDR2 is FQNNGV. The CDR3 sequence is CASSSYTSGTYEQYF. The CDR3, as DNA: TGTGCCAGCAGCTCCTATACTAGCGGGACTTACGAGCAGTACTTC.

This clonotype has ten or more counts. This chain joins TRBV29-1 and TRBJ1-4; the D is unclear. V lost 5 bases and J lost 0, with 10 bases in between. The CDR3 sequence is 14 residues long. The germline V gene encodes CDR1 SQVTM and CDR2 ANQGSEA. CDR3 residues: CSVKVAATNEKLFF. The CDR3 nucleotides are TGCAGCGTTAAAGTCGCGGCAACTAATGAAAAACTGTTTTTT.

This clonotype showed up many times. The V and J genes are TRBV29-1 and TRBJ1-5, with 9 positions matching TRBD1. V shed 5 bases, J shed 5 bases, and the junction held 7 bases outside the gene matches. The CDR3 has 14 residues. Germline V gene data show CDR1 as SQVTM and CDR2 as ANQGSEA. As DNA, the CDR3 is TGCAGCGTTCTTCTGGGACAGGGCCATCAGCCCCAGCATTTT. As protein: CSVLLGQGHQPQHF.

This clonotype occurred a few times. The gene calls are TRBV4-1 and TRBJ2-1; a possible D gene is TRBD2 (6 bases). The CDR3 extends over 16 amino acids. The V gene lost 2 bases and the J gene lost 0 bases, with 11 bases spanning the gap. Germline V gene lookup returns CDR1 MGHRA and CDR2 YSYEKL. The CDR3 DNA follows: TGCGCCAGCAGCCAAACGGTCGGGAGCTCCTACAATGAGCAGTTCTTC. Amino acids: CASSQTVGSSYNEQFF.

This clonotype occurred many times. The CDR3 DNA sequence: TGTGCCAGCAGCACGGTGGGTGAGCAGTTCTTC. Translation gives CASSTVGEQFF. The V and J genes are TRBV12-3 or TRBV12-4 and TRBJ2-1; D gene uncertain. The V and J ends lost 6 bases and 9 bases respectively, with 9 bases between them. This CDR3 is built from 11 residues.

The chain employs TRBV4-3 and TRBJ2-2; 11 bases agree with TRBD2. Germline CDR1 LGHNA, CDR2 YSLEER. Losses at the gene ends were 3 bases for V and 5 bases for J; bases not matched to a gene: 2. This CDR3 has 15 residues. This CDR3 is CASSHVAGGTGELFF. In DNA form, the CDR3 reads TGCGCCAGCAGCCATGTAGCGGGAGGGACCGGGGAGCTGTTTTTT.

In this sample, this clonotype turned up a few times. The rearrangement links TRBV7-9 to TRBJ2-1; D is uncertain. CDR3 length: 12 amino acids. V gave up 4 bases and J gave up 8 bases, with 9 bases separating them. Germline values: CDR1 SEHNR, CDR2 FQNEAQ (reference sequence). Here the CDR3 reads CASSSRVDEQFF. CDR3 bases: TGTGCCAGCAGCTCCCGGGTCGATGAGCAGTTCTTC.

This clonotype was observed at least ten times. The chain joins TRBV5-1 to TRBJ2-3, with D unclear. This CDR3 is built from 16 residues. V lost 0 bases and J 1 base, leaving 12 bases between the germline ends. Germline CDR1 SGHRS, CDR2 YFSETQ. DNA of the CDR3: TGCGCCAGCAGCTTGGGTGGTGGCGGTGGCACAGATACGCAGTATTTT. Its protein is CASSLGGGGGTDTQYF. The full variable domain, its missing parts supplied by reference TRBV5-1 and TRBJ2-3, is KAGVTQTPRYLIKTRGQQVTLSCSPISGHRSVSWYQQTPGQGLQFLFEYFSETQRNKGNFPGRFSGRQFSNSRSEMNVSTLELGDSALYLCASSLGGGGGTDTQYFGPGTRLTVL.

The V gene is TRBV28, the J gene TRBJ2-7; 11 nucleotides agree with TRBD1. The germline CDR1 and CDR2 sequences are MDHEN and SYDVKM. This CDR3 comprises 15 residues. The V and J ends lost 4 bases and 3 bases, in that order; junction bases with no gene match: 5. CDR3 amino acids: CASSSLGTGGYEQYF. In DNA form, the CDR3 reads TGTGCCAGCAGTTCCCTCGGGACAGGGGGCTACGAGCAGTACTTC.

This clonotype was detected a few times. The genes are TRBV19 and TRBJ2-7; 7 bases line up with TRBD1. Germline V CDR1 and CDR2: LNHDA, SQIVND (reference sequence). The trim removed 4 bases at V and 5 bases at J, leaving 5 bases unmatched. CDR3 length: 13 residues. CDR3 DNA sequence: TGTGCCAGTAGTAAGACAGGGTACCACGAGCAGTACTTC. Amino acid sequence: CASSKTGYHEQYF.

A few counts support this clonotype. The chain has TRBV6-2 or TRBV6-3 and TRBJ2-7; 9 nucleotides line up with TRBD1. J gave up 5 bases and V 8 bases, and 13 bases lay outside the gene matches. Per germline, CDR1 MNHEY and CDR2 SVGEGT. The CDR3 is 15 residues long. The chain's CDR3 is CASHSGTGISNEQYF. The CDR3 nucleotides read TGTGCCAGCCACTCCGGGACAGGGATCTCAAACGAGCAGTACTTC.

This rearrangement joins TRBV20-1 to TRBJ1-1, with D perhaps TRBD1 (5 bases). The V and J ends lost 1 base and 5 bases respectively, with 14 bases between them. There are 14 residues in the CDR3. CDR1 and CDR2 from the germline V gene are DFQATT and SNEGSKA (reference sequence). CDR3 in amino acids: CSARVGTRQTEAFF. The DNA of the CDR3 is TGCAGTGCTAGAGTGGGGACCCGACAAACTGAAGCTTTCTTT.

This clonotype showed up just a few times. The gene calls are TRBV5-1 and TRBJ2-1; 8 nucleotides align to TRBD2. This CDR3 has 16 amino acids. Trimming cost V 0 bases and J 10 bases; bases outside gene matches: 12. The germline gives CDR1 SGHRS, CDR2 YFSETQ. CDR3 nucleotide sequence: TGCGCCAGCAGCTTGGCCGTAACGGGAGGGCCGAAGGAGCAGTTCTTC. Amino acids: CASSLAVTGGPKEQFF.

The chain employs TRBV27 and TRBJ2-7; TRBD2 agrees at 7 bases. CDR1 is MNHEY and CDR2 is SMNVEV in the germline V gene (reference sequence). CDR3 length: 15 residues. The V and J ends lost 6 bases and 4 bases, in that order; junction bases with no gene match: 12. The CDR3 spells CASRTGGIRAYEQYF. The CDR3 coding sequence is TGTGCCAGCAGAACGGGAGGTATAAGGGCATACGAGCAGTACTTC.

The J gene is TRBJ2-1, the V gene TRBV6-1; D is unclear. Germline values: CDR1 MNHNS, CDR2 SASEGT. With 4 bases removed from V and 6 bases from J, the gap between germline ends came to 10 bases. This CDR3 comprises 13 residues. The CDR3 nucleotides are TGTGCCAGCAGTGTCGACGGTGGCAATGAGCAGTTCTTC. The encoded protein is CASSVDGGNEQFF.

This clonotype was found a few times. CDR3 protein: CASSGERQGSWINYGYTF. Here the CDR3 DNA reads TGTGCCAGCAGTGGTGAACGACAGGGGTCCTGGATTAACTATGGCTACACCTTC. This rearrangement joins TRBV25-1 to TRBJ1-2; 8 positions agree with TRBD1. The CDR3 has 18 amino acids. The V segment lost 4 bases and the J segment 1 base; nucleotides outside the gene matches: 14. Germline CDR1 MGHDK, CDR2 SYGVNS.

The gene calls are TRBV19 and TRBJ2-1; D is possibly TRBD1 (6 bases). The CDR3 loop spans 13 amino acids. Germline assignment: CDR1 LNHDA and CDR2 SQIVND (reference sequence). The germline V and J ends were trimmed by 6 bases and 5 bases, with 11 bases remaining between them. CDR3 sequence: CASSRGDNNEQFF. CDR3 DNA: TGTGCCAGTAGCCGAGGGGACAACAATGAGCAGTTCTTC. The whole variable domain, filled in from reference TRBV19 and TRBJ2-1, reads DGGITQSPKYLFRKEGQNVTLSCEQNLNHDAMYWYRQDPGQGLRLIYYSQIVNDFQKGDIAEGYSVSREKKESFPLTVTSAQKNPTAFYLCASSRGDNNEQFFGPGTRLTVL.

Ten or more counts support this clonotype. This chain joins TRBV7-2 and TRBJ2-2, with 8 nucleotides matching TRBD1. V shed 1 base, J shed 6 bases, and the junction held 4 bases outside the gene matches. Germline CDR1 reads SGHTA; CDR2 reads FQGNSA. The length of the CDR3 is 15 residues. In nucleotides, the CDR3 is TGTGCCAGCAGCTTAGGGGCAGGGGGCCCCGGGGAGCTGTTTTTT. It is translated as CASSLGAGGPGELFF.